This T cell receptor beta chain was sequenced during a study of regulatory dendritic cells for organ transplantation. Whole-study results and caveats: Memory CD8+ T cells were the most oligoclonal; naive cells were highly diverse. The authors noted considerable between-person heterogeneity in alloreactive memory CD8+ cells.

Assay used: immunoSEQ multiplex PCR; TCRdb lists only in-frame clones, some missing. This table holds approximately 22,000 clones, approximately 83% found once. This CDR3 has 14 residues. V shed 4 bases and J shed 4 bases, with 11 bases lying between them. From germline, CDR1 is SGHTA and CDR2 FQGNSA. On this clone: Antigen: not known.

Sorted T cells were CFSE-labeled and cultured 5 days with allogeneic regulatory or mature dendritic cells at 1:10. Naive CD45RA+ and memory CD45RO+ CD4+ or CD8+ T cells were FACS-sorted. This receptor was identified in a human donor in good health. Sequenced material: naive CD4+ T cells from blood cultured with regulatory dendritic cells. Subset meaning: CD45RA+ naive T cells. The genes are TRBV7-2 and TRBJ2-1, with unresolved D. CDR3 sequence (DNA): TGTGCCAGCAGCTACCCTGCCAGGTACAATGAGCAGTTCTTC. It specifies CASSYPARYNEQFF.